One sample yielded the 24 T cell receptor beta chains listed below, sequenced in a study of T cell responses to AZD1222 COVID-19 vaccine (dated by TCRdb to the early 2020s). The method behind the library was the immunoSEQ multiplex PCR assay. As stored in TCRdb, this immuneACCESS dataset retains in-frame rearrangements with V and J assigned. A fraction of the clones does not appear; measured against another copy, unresolved V genes explain less than half of the discrepancy, and the remainder lacks a known reason. The sample has approximately 110,000 clones on record, 85% to 90% of them singletons. The biggest ten clones account for about 7.8% of the sample. This specimen's time point label, per the study, means: baseline before first vaccination. Sequences were derived from peripheral blood, sampled on day 0 of AZD1222 vaccination. The receptors stem from an adult in good health.

The chain has TRBV2 and TRBJ2-7; D is possibly TRBD1 or TRBD2 (7 bases each). This CDR3 region has 15 residues. Per the germline V gene, CDR1 is SNHLY and CDR2 is FYNNEI. Trimming left V 5 bases short and J 9 bases short, with 23 bases between. DNA of the CDR3: TGTGCCAGCAGTTTTGCCCGGGACAGCGGGGTCGGGCAGTACTTC. The encoded protein is CASSFARDSGVGQYF.

The chain couples TRBV10-1 to TRBJ2-5, with TRBD1 as a possible D gene (7 bases). V lost 4 bases, J lost 3 bases, and 15 bases lay in between. The CDR3 is 15 residues long. Germline CDR1 and CDR2: WNHNN and SYGVQD (reference sequence). The CDR3 nucleotides read TGCGCCAGCAGTGCGGTCGGAGGGACAGAAGAGACCCAGTACTTC. It translates to CASSAVGGTEETQYF.

The chain employs TRBV7-2 and TRBJ2-3, with 10 bases identical to TRBD2. Germline loops: CDR1 SGHTA, CDR2 FQGNSA. The V gene end was trimmed by 3 bases and the J gene end by 5 bases; junction bases not matched to a gene: 5. This CDR3 contains 15 residues. CDR3 loop: CASSFSGGAIDTQYF. In DNA, the CDR3 is TGTGCCAGCAGCTTCAGCGGGGGGGCGATAGATACGCAGTATTTT. Supplemented by reference TRBV7-2 and TRBJ2-3, the full variable domain reads GAGVSQSPSNKVTEKGKDVELRCDPISGHTALYWYRQSLGQGLEFLIYFQGNSAPDKSGLPSDRFSAERTGGSVSTLTIQRTQQEDSAVYLCASSFSGGAIDTQYFGPGTRLTVL.

This clone has more than one count but fewer than ten. This sequence joins TRBV5-1 and TRBJ1-4; TRBD1 matches at 9 bases. From germline, CDR1 is SGHRS and CDR2 YFSETQ. This CDR3 has 15 amino acids. The V and J ends lost 4 bases and 8 bases, in that order; junction bases with no gene match: 9. CDR3: CASSLTGGGLEKLFF. CDR3 sequence (DNA): TGCGCCAGCAGCCTAACAGGGGGCGGGTTGGAAAAACTGTTTTTT.

The rearrangement joins TRBV5-5 to TRBJ2-2; 7 nucleotides line up with TRBD2. The CDR3 sequence is 16 residues long. Germline V gives CDR1 SGHKS, CDR2 YYEKEE (reference sequence). V lost 4 bases, J lost 6 bases, and 12 bases stayed unmatched. CDR3 in amino acids: CASSPEGGYLAGELFF. In DNA form, the CDR3 reads TGTGCCAGCAGCCCGGAGGGAGGGTATCTCGCCGGGGAGCTGTTTTTT. Drawing the rest from reference TRBV5-5 and TRBJ2-2, the complete variable domain is DAGVTQSPTHLIKTRGQQVTLRCSPISGHKSVSWYQQVLGQGPQFIFQYYEKEERGRGNFPDRFSARQFPNYSSELNVNALLLGDSALYLCASSPEGGYLAGELFFGEGSRLTVL.

The chain combines TRBV6-5 with TRBJ2-3; no definite D call. Trimming left V 8 bases short and J 2 bases short, with 11 bases between. There are 13 residues in the CDR3. Germline lookup yields CDR1 MNHEY and CDR2 SVGAGI. The CDR3 sequence is CASGPANTDTQYF. In DNA, the CDR3 is TGTGCCAGCGGCCCAGCCAACACAGATACGCAGTATTTT.

The chain links TRBV18 to TRBJ2-6; unclear D gene. Germline V gene sequence: CDR1 KGHSH, CDR2 LQKENI. There are 15 residues in the CDR3. V lost 4 bases and J lost 0, with 7 bases in between. The CDR3 nucleotides read TGTGCCAGCTCACTGGGATACTCTGGGGCCAACGTCCTGACTTTC. Encoded protein: CASSLGYSGANVLTF.

The chain recombines TRBV4-2 with TRBJ2-2; D uncertain. V was shortened by 0 bases and J by 13 bases, with 9 bases between the two germline ends. Germline-derived CDR1 and CDR2 are LGHNA and YNFKEQ. This CDR3 spans 12 amino acids. CDR3 loop: CASSQEPPWLFF. In DNA form, the CDR3 reads TGTGCCAGCAGCCAAGAACCCCCTTGGCTGTTTTTT.

The chain links TRBV30 to TRBJ1-1; D call uncertain. The V end was cut by 0 bases, the J end by 10 bases, with 9 bases between. Germline CDR1 and CDR2: GTSNPN and SVGIG (reference sequence). There are 11 residues in the CDR3. The CDR3 DNA sequence: TGTGCCTGGAGTGTAAGGGATCGAGCTTTCTTT. As protein: CAWSVRDRAFF.

This chain connects TRBV19 to TRBJ1-1; TRBD1 might be the D (5 bases). This CDR3 spans 13 amino acids. V shed 1 base and J shed 8 bases, with 11 bases lying between them. CDR1 and CDR2 from the germline V gene are LNHDA and SQIVND (reference sequence). CDR3 loop: CASSIAGIGEAFF. CDR3 DNA: TGTGCCAGTAGTATAGCAGGGATCGGCGAAGCTTTCTTT.

V gene TRBV4-1 combines with J gene TRBJ2-5; D perhaps matches TRBD1 (5 bases). Germline CDR1 is MGHRA and CDR2 is YSYEKL. V lost 2 bases, J lost 4 bases, and 17 bases lay in between. CDR3 size: 16 residues. In nucleotides, the CDR3 is TGCGCCAGCAGCCAAAACCAGGTTGGGCAGGGAGAGACCCAGTACTTC. This sequence encodes CASSQNQVGQGETQYF.

The table lists this clone with a count of one. The chain combines TRBV3-1 (or the pseudogene TRBV3-2) with TRBJ1-2; D uncertain. The CDR3 loop spans 15 amino acids. The V and J ends lost 4 bases and 5 bases respectively, with 17 bases between them. Germline V CDR1 and CDR2: LGHDT, YNNKEL (reference sequence). CDR3 residues: CASSPSEGLLYGYTF. CDR3 coding DNA: TGTGCCAGCAGCCCCTCGGAGGGCTTGTTGTATGGCTACACCTTC.

This chain connects TRBV12-3 or TRBV12-4 to TRBJ1-1, with D perhaps TRBD1 (5 bases). V lost 6 bases and J lost 4, with 12 bases in between. The CDR3 loop spans 13 amino acids. CDR3 sequence (DNA): TGTGCCAGCAGCTGGGACGGAGTCACTGAAGCTTTCTTT. The encoded protein is CASSWDGVTEAFF.

The gene calls are TRBV30 and TRBJ1-3; D may be TRBD1 (5 bases). CDR1 and CDR2 (germline): GTSNPN, SVGIG (reference sequence). V dropped 3 bases and J dropped 5 bases, with 14 bases sitting between them. This CDR3 comprises 14 residues. The CDR3 DNA sequence: TGTGCCTGGAGCGCCGGGGGGAGTAGAAACACCATATATTTT. Translation gives CAWSAGGSRNTIYF.

The chain joins TRBV19 to TRBJ1-4; no firm D call. This CDR3 comprises 14 residues. V lost 1 base, J lost 1 base, and 4 bases lay in between. Germline-derived CDR1 and CDR2 are LNHDA and SQIVND (reference sequence). CDR3 residues: CASSIVGTNEKLFF. The CDR3 nucleotides read TGTGCCAGTAGTATAGTGGGAACTAATGAAAAACTGTTTTTT.

The rearrangement links TRBV28 to TRBJ1-5; 7 bases agree with TRBD1. The CDR3 totals 15 residues. Germline V gene sequence: CDR1 MDHEN, CDR2 SYDVKM. The V and J ends lost 7 bases and 2 bases, in that order; junction bases with no gene match: 8. The CDR3 coding sequence is TGTGCCAGCAACCCCGGGACAGCTGGCAATCAGCCCCAGCATTTT. As protein: CASNPGTAGNQPQHF. Together with reference TRBV28 and TRBJ1-5, the CDR3 gives the full variable domain: DVKVTQSSRYLVKRTGEKVFLECVQDMDHENMFWYRQDPGLGLRLIYFSYDVKMKEKGDIPEGYSVSREKKERFSLILESASTNQTSMYLCASNPGTAGNQPQHFGDGTRLSIL.

The genes are TRBV24-1 and TRBJ2-2; D is ambiguous. Trimming left V 4 bases short and J 4 bases short, with 6 bases between. CDR1 and CDR2 (germline): KGHDR, SFDVKD. The CDR3 loop spans 13 amino acids. CDR3 in amino acids: CATSEGITGELFF. CDR3 nucleotide sequence: TGTGCCACCAGTGAGGGGATCACCGGGGAGCTGTTTTTT.

The chain combines TRBV10-3 with TRBJ1-2, with no clear D. V dropped 3 bases and J dropped 4 bases, with 12 bases sitting between them. This CDR3 is 14 amino acids long. The germline gives CDR1 ENHRY, CDR2 SYGVKD. In DNA, the CDR3 is TGTGCCATCAGTGACCTTGGGGAGCTCTATGGCTACACCTTC. Amino acid sequence: CAISDLGELYGYTF.

The rearrangement links TRBV28 to TRBJ1-2, with TRBD1 matching over 10 bases. CDR1 is MDHEN, CDR2 SYDVKM, per germline. The length of the CDR3 is 15 residues. This CDR3 is CALLGQGVGGYGYTF. The CDR3 DNA sequence: TGTGCTCTCTTAGGACAGGGGGTAGGAGGCTATGGCTACACCTTC.

The chain couples TRBV28 to TRBJ1-6; D perhaps matches TRBD1 (6 bases). Germline CDR1 MDHEN, CDR2 SYDVKM. Trimming took off 9 bases at V and 7 bases at J, with 19 bases between the two ends. The CDR3 runs to 15 residues. The CDR3 DNA reads TGTGCCAGTAGGGGGGCCCAAAAAGGGAATTCACCCCTCCACTTT. This translates into CASRGAQKGNSPLHF.

This chain joins TRBV10-3 and TRBJ2-7, with 8 bases matching TRBD2. The CDR3 spans 12 residues. Germline CDR1 reads ENHRY; CDR2 reads SYGVKD. J was trimmed by 1 base and V by 11 bases; bases with no gene match: 4. CDR3 protein: CAHGGGSYEQYF. CDR3 in DNA: TGTGCCCACGGGGGGGGGTCCTACGAGCAGTACTTC.

The rearrangement links TRBV7-9 to TRBJ2-1; D is unclear. CDR3 length equals 15 residues. The V end lost 3 bases, the J end lost 6 bases, and 15 bases lay between the germline ends. The V gene's germline CDR1 is SEHNR and CDR2 FQNEAQ (reference sequence). The CDR3 DNA reads as TGTGCCAGCAGCTTCCCCATGCGGTGGGGCAATGAGCAGTTCTTC. Amino acid sequence: CASSFPMRWGNEQFF.

The chain links TRBV21-1 to TRBJ2-2; the DNA was not used to check the table's D call, TRBD1. TRBV21-1 is a pseudogene locus. The CDR3 is made up of 16 amino acids. In DNA, the CDR3 is TGTGCCAGCAGCAAAGCGGAGGGACAGGGTTGCGGGGAGCTGTTTTTT. Its translation is CASSKAEGQGCGELFF.

V usage is TRBV7-9 and J usage is TRBJ2-5; no reliable D call. The V gene lost 3 bases and the J gene lost 1 base, with 9 bases spanning the gap. The CDR3 spans 14 residues. Germline CDR1 is SEHNR and CDR2 is FQNEAQ (reference sequence). CDR3 sequence: CASSFDISQETQYF. The CDR3 coding sequence is TGTGCCAGCAGCTTTGACATATCCCAAGAGACCCAGTACTTC.